This T cell receptor (beta chain) was observed in a study of blood T cells in healthy people across ages. Trimming took 6 bases from V and 6 from J, leaving 15 bases between them. Germline values: CDR1 SEHNR, CDR2 FQNEAQ (reference sequence). CDR3 size: 14 residues. A second PCR of roughly 7 to 11 cycles used a sample-barcoded 5' primer and a J-beta primer mix. Each TCR beta cDNA got a 12-nucleotide random molecular identifier. One entry per CDR3 protein, called by TCRdb with MiXCR from the 5' RACE reads. This sample has some 920,000 distinct CDR3 sequences, with roughly half found just once. Peripheral blood was drawn, approximately 9.5 milliliters per donor.

The gene calls are TRBV7-9 and TRBJ1-5; no clear D gene. The sequencing input was blood. This TCR came from a woman aged 60 to 75 in good health. The CDR3 loop is CASSSTEALQPQHF. Here the CDR3 DNA reads TGTGCCAGCAGTTCAACAGAAGCGCTTCAGCCCCAGCATTTT.